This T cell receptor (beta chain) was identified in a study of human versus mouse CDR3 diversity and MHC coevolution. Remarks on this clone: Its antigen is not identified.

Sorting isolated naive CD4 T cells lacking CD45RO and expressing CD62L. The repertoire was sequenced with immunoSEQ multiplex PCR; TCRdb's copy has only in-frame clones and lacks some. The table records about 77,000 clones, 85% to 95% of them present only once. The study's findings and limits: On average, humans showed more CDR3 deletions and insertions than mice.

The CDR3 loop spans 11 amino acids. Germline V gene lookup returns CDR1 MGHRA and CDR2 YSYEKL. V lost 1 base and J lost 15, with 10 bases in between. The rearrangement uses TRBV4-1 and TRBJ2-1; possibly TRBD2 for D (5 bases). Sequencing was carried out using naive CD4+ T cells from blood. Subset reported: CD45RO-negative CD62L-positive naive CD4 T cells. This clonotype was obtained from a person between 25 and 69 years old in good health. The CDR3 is CASSQVGLWFF. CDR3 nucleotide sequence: TGCGCCAGCAGCCAAGTCGGACTTTGGTTCTTC.